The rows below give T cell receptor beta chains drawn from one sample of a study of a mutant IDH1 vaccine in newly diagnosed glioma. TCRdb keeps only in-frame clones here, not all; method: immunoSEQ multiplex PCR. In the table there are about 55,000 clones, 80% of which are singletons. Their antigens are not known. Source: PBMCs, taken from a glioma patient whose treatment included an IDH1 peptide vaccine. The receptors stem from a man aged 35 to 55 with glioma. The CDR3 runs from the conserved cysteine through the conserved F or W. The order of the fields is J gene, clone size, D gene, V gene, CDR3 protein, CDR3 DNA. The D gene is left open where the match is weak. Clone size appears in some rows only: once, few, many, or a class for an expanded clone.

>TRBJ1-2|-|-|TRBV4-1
CASSQDSGENYGYTF
TGCGCCAGCAGCCAAGATTCAGGGGAAAACTATGGCTACACCTTC
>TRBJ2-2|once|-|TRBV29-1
CSVEVWVTGELFF
TGCAGCGTTGAAGTATGGGTCACCGGGGAGCTGTTTTTT
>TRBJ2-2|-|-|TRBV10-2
CASKDLGWAGELFF
TGCGCCAGCAAAGACCTGGGTTGGGCCGGGGAGCTGTTTTTT
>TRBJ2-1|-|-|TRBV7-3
CASSLVPTGRNEQFF
TGTGCCAGCAGCTTAGTTCCGACAGGGAGGAATGAGCAGTTCTTC
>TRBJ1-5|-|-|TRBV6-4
CASSGDQALNQPQHF
TGTGCCAGCAGTGGGGACCAGGCCCTGAATCAGCCCCAGCATTTT
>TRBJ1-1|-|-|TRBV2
CASSKQDYTTEAFF
TGTGCCAGCAGTAAACAGGATTATACCACTGAAGCTTTCTTT
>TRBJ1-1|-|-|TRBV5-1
CASSLSAAGRGLNTEAFF
TGCGCCAGCAGCTTGTCCGCCGCTGGCAGGGGTTTGAACACTGAAGCTTTCTTT
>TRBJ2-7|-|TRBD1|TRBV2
CASRPPPGQGAYEQYF
TGTGCCAGCAGACCCCCACCGGGACAGGGGGCATACGAGCAGTACTTC
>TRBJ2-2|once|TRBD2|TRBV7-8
CASSLREAGGSRVGELFF
TGTGCCAGCAGCTTAAGGGAAGCGGGGGGCTCTAGGGTCGGGGAGCTGTTTTTT
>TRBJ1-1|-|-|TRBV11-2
CASSRNRVTEAFF
TGTGCCAGCAGTCGAAACAGGGTCACTGAAGCTTTCTTT
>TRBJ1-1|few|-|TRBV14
CASSHIATRATEAFF
TGTGCCAGCAGCCACATTGCGACACGGGCCACTGAAGCTTTCTTT
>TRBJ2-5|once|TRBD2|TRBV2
CASSLAGGPETQYF
TGTGCCAGCAGTTTAGCGGGGGGACCAGAGACCCAGTACTTC
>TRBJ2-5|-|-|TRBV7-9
CASSWGETQYF
TGTGCCAGCAGCTGGGGAGAGACCCAGTACTTC
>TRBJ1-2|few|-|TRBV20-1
CSASNVYGYTF
TGCAGTGCTAGTAACGTCTATGGCTACACCTTC
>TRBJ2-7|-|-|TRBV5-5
CASSSRTGFEQYF
TGTGCCAGCAGCTCCCGGACGGGATTCGAGCAGTACTTC
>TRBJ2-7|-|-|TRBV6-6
CASSTGQASSYEQYF
TGTGCCAGCAGTACCGGCCAGGCGAGCTCCTACGAGCAGTACTTC
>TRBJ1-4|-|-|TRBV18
CASSRSIPSSNEKLFF
TGTGCCAGCTCACGATCGATCCCCTCTTCTAATGAAAAACTGTTTTTT
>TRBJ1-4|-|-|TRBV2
CASSEVLLGATNEKLFF
TGTGCCAGCAGTGAAGTATTATTAGGAGCAACTAATGAAAAACTGTTTTTT
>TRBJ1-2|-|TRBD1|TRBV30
CAWRARDRGNGYTF
TGTGCCTGGAGGGCAAGGGACAGGGGCAATGGCTACACCTTC
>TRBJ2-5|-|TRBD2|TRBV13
CASSSSGGGETQYF
TGTGCCAGCAGCTCTAGCGGGGGGGGTGAGACCCAGTACTTC
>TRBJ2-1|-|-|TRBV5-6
CASRGQSRSYNEQFF
TGTGCCAGCAGAGGACAAAGCCGATCCTACAATGAGCAGTTCTTC
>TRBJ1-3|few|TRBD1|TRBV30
CAWRGQFHSGNTIYF
TGTGCCTGGAGGGGACAGTTCCACTCTGGAAACACCATATATTTT
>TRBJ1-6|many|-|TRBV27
CASGELNLGNSPLHF
TGTGCCAGCGGAGAGCTTAATCTCGGCAATTCACCCCTCCACTTT
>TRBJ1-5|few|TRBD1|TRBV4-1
CASSQGQANQPQHF
TGCGCCAGCAGCCAGGGACAGGCAAATCAGCCCCAGCATTTT
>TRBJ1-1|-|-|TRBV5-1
CASSFWGSNTEAFF
TGCGCCAGCAGCTTCTGGGGTTCCAACACTGAAGCTTTCTTT
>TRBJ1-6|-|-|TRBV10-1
CASSESKDNSPLHF
TGCGCCAGCAGTGAGTCGAAGGATAATTCACCCCTCCACTTT
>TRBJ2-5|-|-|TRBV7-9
CASRSGLGETQYF
TGTGCCAGCAGGTCCGGGTTAGGTGAGACCCAGTACTTC
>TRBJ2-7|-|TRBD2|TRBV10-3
CAISEGDYRNYEQYF
TGTGCCATCAGTGAGGGGGACTACCGGAATTACGAGCAGTACTTC
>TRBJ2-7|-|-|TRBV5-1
CASSLGHRDSTYEQYF
TGCGCCAGCAGCTTGGGGCACCGGGACTCTACCTACGAGCAGTACTTC
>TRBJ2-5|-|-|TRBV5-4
CASTSQETQYF
TGTGCCAGCACCTCCCAAGAGACCCAGTACTTC
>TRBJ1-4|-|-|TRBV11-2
CASKPGATNEKLFF
TGTGCCAGCAAGCCAGGGGCAACTAATGAAAAACTGTTTTTT
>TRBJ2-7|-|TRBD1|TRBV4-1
CASSQDRTVYPGTGHEQYF
TGCGCCAGCAGCCAAGATCGCACGGTTTATCCGGGGACAGGGCACGAGCAGTACTTC
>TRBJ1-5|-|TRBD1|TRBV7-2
CASNTQGSVNQPQHF
TGTGCCAGCAACACACAGGGGTCGGTTAATCAGCCCCAGCATTTT
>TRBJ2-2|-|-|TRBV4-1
CASSQVPYGATGELFF
TGCGCCAGCAGCCAGGTGCCGTACGGGGCCACCGGGGAGCTGTTTTTT
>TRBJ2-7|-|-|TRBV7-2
CASSLGGGRPYEQYF
TGTGCCAGCAGCTTAGGCGGGGGCAGACCCTACGAGCAGTACTTC
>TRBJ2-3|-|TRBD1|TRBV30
CAWSAGDSLPTDTQYF
TGTGCCTGGAGTGCCGGGGACAGTCTCCCCACAGATACGCAGTATTTT
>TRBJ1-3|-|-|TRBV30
CAWSPEGNTIYF
TGTGCCTGGTCACCGGAGGGAAACACCATATATTTT
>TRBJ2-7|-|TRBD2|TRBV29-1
CSVVMASGGRDEQYF
TGCAGCGTTGTCATGGCTAGCGGGGGGAGGGACGAGCAGTACTTC
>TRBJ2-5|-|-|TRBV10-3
CAIRTQETQYF
TGTGCCATAAGGACTCAAGAGACCCAGTACTTC
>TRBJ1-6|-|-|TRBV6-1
CASSEGYGKTSSPLHF
TGTGCCAGCAGTGAAGGGTACGGCAAGACCTCTTCACCCCTCCACTTT
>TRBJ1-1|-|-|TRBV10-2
CASSAGGPEAFF
TGCGCCAGCAGCGCGGGGGGGCCTGAAGCTTTCTTT
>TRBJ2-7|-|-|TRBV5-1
CASSLDGEQYF
TGCGCCAGCAGCTTGGATGGCGAGCAGTACTTC